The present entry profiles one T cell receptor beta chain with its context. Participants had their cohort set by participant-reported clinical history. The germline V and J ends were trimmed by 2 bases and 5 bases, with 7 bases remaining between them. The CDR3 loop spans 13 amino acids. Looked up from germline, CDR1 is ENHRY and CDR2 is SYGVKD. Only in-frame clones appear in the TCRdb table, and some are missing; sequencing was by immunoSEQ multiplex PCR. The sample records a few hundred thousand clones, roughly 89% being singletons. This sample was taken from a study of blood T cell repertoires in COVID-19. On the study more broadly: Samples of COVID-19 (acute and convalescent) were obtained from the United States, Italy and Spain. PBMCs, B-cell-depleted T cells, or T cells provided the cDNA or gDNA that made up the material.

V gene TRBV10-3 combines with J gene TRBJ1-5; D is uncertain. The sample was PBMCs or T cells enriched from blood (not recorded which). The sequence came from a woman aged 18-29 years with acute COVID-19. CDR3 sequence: CAISEGSDQPQHF. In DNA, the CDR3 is TGTGCCATCAGTGAGGGCAGCGATCAGCCCCAGCATTTT.